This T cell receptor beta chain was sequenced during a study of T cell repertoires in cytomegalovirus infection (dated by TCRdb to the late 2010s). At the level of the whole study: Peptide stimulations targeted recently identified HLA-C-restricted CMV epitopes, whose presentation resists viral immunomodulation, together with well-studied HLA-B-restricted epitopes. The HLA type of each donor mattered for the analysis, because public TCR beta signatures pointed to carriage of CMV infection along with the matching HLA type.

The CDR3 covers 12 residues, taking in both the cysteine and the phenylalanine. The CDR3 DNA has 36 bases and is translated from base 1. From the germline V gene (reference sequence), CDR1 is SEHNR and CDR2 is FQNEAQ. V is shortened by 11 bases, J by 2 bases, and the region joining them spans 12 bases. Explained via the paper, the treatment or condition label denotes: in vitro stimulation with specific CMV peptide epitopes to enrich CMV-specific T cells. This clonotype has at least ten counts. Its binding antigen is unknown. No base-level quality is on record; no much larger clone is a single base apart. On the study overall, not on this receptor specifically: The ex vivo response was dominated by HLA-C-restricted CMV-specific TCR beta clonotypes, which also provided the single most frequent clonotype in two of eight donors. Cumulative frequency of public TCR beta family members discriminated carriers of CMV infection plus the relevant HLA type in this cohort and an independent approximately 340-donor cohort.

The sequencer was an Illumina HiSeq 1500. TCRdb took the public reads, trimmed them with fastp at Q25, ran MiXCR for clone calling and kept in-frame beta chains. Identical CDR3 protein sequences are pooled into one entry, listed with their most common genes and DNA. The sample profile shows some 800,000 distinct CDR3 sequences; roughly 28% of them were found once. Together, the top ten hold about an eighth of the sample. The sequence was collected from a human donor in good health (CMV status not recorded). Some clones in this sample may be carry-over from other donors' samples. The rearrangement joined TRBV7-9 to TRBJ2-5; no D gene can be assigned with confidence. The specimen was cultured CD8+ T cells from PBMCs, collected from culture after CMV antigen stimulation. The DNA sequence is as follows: TGTGCCGGAACAAATACACAAGAGACCCAGTACTTC. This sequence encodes CAGTNTQETQYF.